This paragraph covers one TCR beta chain sequence. Its specificity is not known. RNA transcripts were the source from which TCR beta CDR3 regions were amplified. First-round RT-PCR relied on HTBI primers, and a second-round multiplex PCR came next. Each CDR3 protein is one row after TCRdb ran MiXCR on the multiplex PCR reads. The table has about 640,000 distinct CDR3 sequences, under 50% seen once. The data stem from a study of Graves' ophthalmopathy and Graves' hyperthyroidism. General study points: The model's ophthalmopathy progression predictions had roughly 69% sensitivity and less than 85% specificity.

Researchers turned away patients with other autoimmune diseases, uncontrolled infections, pregnancy or lactation. The PBMCs originated from roughly 10 ml of fresh peripheral blood. The CDR3 totals 13 residues. Germline V gene sequence: CDR1 SQVTM, CDR2 ANQGSEA. Deletions cut 1 base from V and 7 bases from J, with 14 bases between. Specimen: peripheral blood. The chain has TRBV29-1 and TRBJ2-7; D could derive from TRBD1 or TRBD2 (5 bases each). The clonotype was recovered from an adult man with Graves' ophthalmopathy. This CDR3 is CSVEVRDLGEQYF. CDR3 sequence (DNA): TGCAGCGTTGAAGTACGGGACCTGGGGGAGCAGTACTTC.